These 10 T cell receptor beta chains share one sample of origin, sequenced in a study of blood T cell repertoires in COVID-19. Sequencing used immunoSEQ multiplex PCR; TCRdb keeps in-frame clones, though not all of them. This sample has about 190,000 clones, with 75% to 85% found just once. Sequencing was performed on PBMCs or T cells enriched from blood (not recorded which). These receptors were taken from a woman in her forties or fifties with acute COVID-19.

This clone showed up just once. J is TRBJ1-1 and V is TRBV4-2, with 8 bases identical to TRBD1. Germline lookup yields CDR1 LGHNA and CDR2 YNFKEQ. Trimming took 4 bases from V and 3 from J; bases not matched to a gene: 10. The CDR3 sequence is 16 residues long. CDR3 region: CASSRGVMDRDTEAFF. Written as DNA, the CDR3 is TGTGCCAGCAGCCGAGGAGTCATGGACAGGGACACTGAAGCTTTCTTT.

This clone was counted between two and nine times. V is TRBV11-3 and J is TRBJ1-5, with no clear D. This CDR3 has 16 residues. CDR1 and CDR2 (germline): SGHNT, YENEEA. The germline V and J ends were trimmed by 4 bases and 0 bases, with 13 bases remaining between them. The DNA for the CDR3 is TGTGCCAGCAGCTCTAGCCCCGGGGATAGCAATCAGCCCCAGCATTTT. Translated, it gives CASSSSPGDSNQPQHF. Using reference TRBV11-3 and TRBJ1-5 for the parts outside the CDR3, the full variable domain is EAGVVQSPRYKIIEKKQPVAFWCNPISGHNTLYWYLQNLGQGPELLIRYENEEAVDDSQLPKDRFSAERLKGVDSTLKIQPAELGDSAVYLCASSSSPGDSNQPQHFGDGTRLSIL.

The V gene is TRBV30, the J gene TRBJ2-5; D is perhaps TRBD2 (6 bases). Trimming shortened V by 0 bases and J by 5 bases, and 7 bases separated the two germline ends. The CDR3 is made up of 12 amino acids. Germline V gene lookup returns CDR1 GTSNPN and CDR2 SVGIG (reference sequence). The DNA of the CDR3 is TGTGCCTGGAGTGTACGGGGGGAGACCCAGTACTTC. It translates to CAWSVRGETQYF.

The CDR3 DNA follows: TGTGCCAGCAACCAACAGGGGAACAATGAGCAGTTCTTC. Its translation is CASNQQGNNEQFF. The chain has TRBV6-6 and TRBJ2-1, with TRBD1 matching 7 bases. The V segment lost 7 bases and the J segment 5 bases; nucleotides outside the gene matches: 5. There are 13 residues in the CDR3. Germline values: CDR1 MNHNY, CDR2 SVGAGI (reference sequence).

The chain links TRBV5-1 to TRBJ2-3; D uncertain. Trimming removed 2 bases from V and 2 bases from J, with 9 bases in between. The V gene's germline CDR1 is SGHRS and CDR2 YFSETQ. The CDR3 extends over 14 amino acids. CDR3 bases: TGCGCCAGCAGCTTAGAGGCAAACACAGATACGCAGTATTTT. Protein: CASSLEANTDTQYF.

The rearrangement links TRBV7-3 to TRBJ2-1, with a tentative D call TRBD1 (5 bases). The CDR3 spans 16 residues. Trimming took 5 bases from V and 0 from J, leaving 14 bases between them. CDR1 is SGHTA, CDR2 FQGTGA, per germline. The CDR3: CASSVRQRSSYNEQFF. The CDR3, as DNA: TGTGCCAGCAGCGTAAGACAGAGAAGCTCCTACAATGAGCAGTTCTTC.

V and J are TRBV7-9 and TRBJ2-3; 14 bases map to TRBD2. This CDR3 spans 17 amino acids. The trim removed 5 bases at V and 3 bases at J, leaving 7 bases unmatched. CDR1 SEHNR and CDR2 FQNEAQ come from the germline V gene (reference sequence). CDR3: CASSPGLAGVSTDTQYF. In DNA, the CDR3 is TGTGCCAGCAGCCCGGGACTAGCGGGGGTGTCGACAGATACGCAGTATTTT.

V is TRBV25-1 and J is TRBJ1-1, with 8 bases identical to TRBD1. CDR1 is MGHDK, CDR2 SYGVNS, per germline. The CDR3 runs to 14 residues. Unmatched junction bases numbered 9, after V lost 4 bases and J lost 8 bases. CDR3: CASSGDRPRVEAFF. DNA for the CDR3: TGTGCCAGCAGTGGGGACAGGCCCCGGGTAGAAGCTTTCTTT.

Written as DNA, the CDR3 is TGTGCCAGCAGCGGCAGTCTGAACACTGAAGCTTTCTTT. This gives the protein CASSGSLNTEAFF. The chain carries TRBV5-4 and TRBJ1-1; D unclear. This CDR3 is built from 13 residues. The germline gives CDR1 SGHNT, CDR2 YYREEE (reference sequence). V lost 4 bases and J 0 bases, leaving 7 bases between the germline ends.

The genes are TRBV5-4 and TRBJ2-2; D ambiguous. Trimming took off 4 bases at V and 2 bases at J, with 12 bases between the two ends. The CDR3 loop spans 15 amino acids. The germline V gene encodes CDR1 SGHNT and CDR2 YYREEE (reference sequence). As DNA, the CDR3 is TGTGCCAGCAGCCCTGTAAATACAAACACCGGGGAGCTGTTTTTT. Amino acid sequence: CASSPVNTNTGELFF.